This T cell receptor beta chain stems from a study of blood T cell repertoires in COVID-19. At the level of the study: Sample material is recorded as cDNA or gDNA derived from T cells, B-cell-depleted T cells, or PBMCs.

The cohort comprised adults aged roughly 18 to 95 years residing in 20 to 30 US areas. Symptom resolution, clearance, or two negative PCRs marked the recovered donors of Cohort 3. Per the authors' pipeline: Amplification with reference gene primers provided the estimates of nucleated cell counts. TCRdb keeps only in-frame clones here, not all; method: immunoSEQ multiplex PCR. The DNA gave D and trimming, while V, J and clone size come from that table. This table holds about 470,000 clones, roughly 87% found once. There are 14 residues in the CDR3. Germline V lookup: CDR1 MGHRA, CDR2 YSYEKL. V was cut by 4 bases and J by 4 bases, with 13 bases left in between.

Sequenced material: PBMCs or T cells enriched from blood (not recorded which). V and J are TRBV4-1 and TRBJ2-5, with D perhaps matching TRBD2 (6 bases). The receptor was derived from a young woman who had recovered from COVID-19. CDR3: CASSLLAVVETQYF. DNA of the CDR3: TGCGCCAGCAGCCTACTAGCCGTAGTAGAGACCCAGTACTTC.